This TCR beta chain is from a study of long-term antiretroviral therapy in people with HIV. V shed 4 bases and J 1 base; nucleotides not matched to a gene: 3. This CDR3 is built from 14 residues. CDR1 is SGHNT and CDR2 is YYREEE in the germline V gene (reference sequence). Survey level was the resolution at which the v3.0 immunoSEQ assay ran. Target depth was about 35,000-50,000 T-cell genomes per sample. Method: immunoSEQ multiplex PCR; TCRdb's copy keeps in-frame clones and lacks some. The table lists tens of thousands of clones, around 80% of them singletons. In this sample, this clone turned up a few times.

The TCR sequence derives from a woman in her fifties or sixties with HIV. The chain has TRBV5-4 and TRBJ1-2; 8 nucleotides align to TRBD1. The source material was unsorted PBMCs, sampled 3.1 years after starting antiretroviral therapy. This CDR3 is CASSIDRGNYGYTF. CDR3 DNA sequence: TGTGCCAGCAGCATCGACAGGGGTAACTATGGCTACACCTTC.